This T cell receptor beta chain was sequenced during a study of T cell repertoires in cytomegalovirus infection. Study-wide context: CMV infection together with matching HLA type was indicated by public TCR beta signatures.

Broader study findings: In two of eight donors, the top clonotype was HLA-C-restricted CMV-specific. Carriage of CMV together with the relevant HLA was identifiable through cumulative public TCR beta family frequency.

The ends were cut back, 0 bases at V and 9 bases at J, with 3 bases in the middle. This CDR3 is built from 11 residues. CDR1 is MGHRA and CDR2 is YSYEKL in the germline V gene. There are a few counts of this clonotype. Its antigen is undetermined. TCRdb recomputed calls from the reads with MiXCR, one row per CDR3 protein. The data hold just over 150,000 distinct CDR3 sequences, with around 22% observed a single time. The V gene is TRBV4-1, the J gene TRBJ1-5; D is uncertain. Sequenced input: PBMCs. This TCR was sampled from a human donor in good health (CMV status not recorded). Some clones in this sample may be carry-over from other donors' samples. The DNA for the CDR3 is TGCGCCAGCAGCCAAGATGGGCCCCAGCATTTT. This sequence encodes CASSQDGPQHF.